Below are 30 T cell receptor beta chains sequenced from a single sample in a study of control samples from healthy donors and cancer patients. TCRdb's copy holds only in-frame clones and misses some; the assay was immunoSEQ multiplex PCR. The sample has roughly 130,000 clones, about 94% seen once. Specimen: blood. The receptors stem from a young man in good health.

The chain employs TRBV4-2 and TRBJ1-5; D gene unclear. V was pared by 1 base and J by 0 bases, with 7 bases between. CDR3 length: 15 amino acids. Germline V gene lookup returns CDR1 LGHNA and CDR2 YNFKEQ. CDR3 in amino acids: CASSQARHSNQPQHF. CDR3 DNA: TGTGCCAGCAGCCAAGCACGGCATAGCAATCAGCCCCAGCATTTT.

The chain employs TRBV4-3 and TRBJ1-1; no firm D call. The CDR3 sequence is 13 residues long. With 1 base removed from V and 6 bases from J, the gap between germline ends came to 9 bases. CDR1 is LGHNA, CDR2 YSLEER, per germline. CDR3 nucleotide sequence: TGCGCCAGCAGCCAAGTCAGCGGAGCTGAAGCTTTCTTT. Its protein product is CASSQVSGAEAFF.

V usage is TRBV6-2 or TRBV6-3 and J usage is TRBJ2-7; weak D call: TRBD2 (5 bases). The ends were cut back, 4 bases at V and 6 bases at J, with 16 bases in the middle. Germline CDR1 and CDR2: MNHEY and SVGEGT. The CDR3 extends over 14 amino acids. CDR3 nucleotide sequence: TGTGCCAGCAGTTCAACTCGCGGGTCGGCCGAGCAGTACTTC. Amino acid sequence: CASSSTRGSAEQYF.

In this sample, this clone turned up once. This chain's CDR3 is CASSFGLAITYEQYF. CDR3 DNA: TGTGCCAGCAGTTTTGGACTAGCGATAACCTACGAGCAGTACTTC. The J gene is TRBJ2-7, the V gene TRBV2, with 9 positions matching TRBD2. Trimming cost V 5 bases and J 2 bases; bases outside gene matches: 7. Germline-derived CDR1 and CDR2 are SNHLY and FYNNEI. This CDR3 contains 15 residues.

V usage is TRBV19 and J usage is TRBJ2-3, with TRBD2 as a possible D gene (5 bases). This CDR3 comprises 13 residues. The germline gives CDR1 LNHDA, CDR2 SQIVND (reference sequence). The V and J ends lost 3 bases and 6 bases respectively, with 10 bases between them. CDR3 residues: CASSMTTTDTQYF. In DNA, the CDR3 is TGTGCCAGTAGTATGACTACCACTGATACGCAGTATTTT.

The rearrangement links TRBV27 to TRBJ2-3; 16 bases agree with TRBD2. Per germline, CDR1 MNHEY and CDR2 SMNVEV (reference sequence). The V and J ends lost 2 bases and 2 bases, in that order; junction bases with no gene match: 13. The CDR3 consists of 21 residues. Written as DNA, the CDR3 is TGTGCCAGCAGTTTAACACCATCCGGGACTAGCGGGGGGGGATACACAGATACGCAGTATTTT. Translated: CASSLTPSGTSGGGYTDTQYF.

The CDR3 bases are TGTGCCAGCAGTTACATTCAAGAGACCCAGTACTTC. Translation: CASSYIQETQYF. V usage is TRBV6-5 and J usage is TRBJ2-5; D gene unclear. Germline V gene lookup returns CDR1 MNHEY and CDR2 SVGAGI. Trimming cost V 2 bases and J 2 bases, with 3 bases left between them. This CDR3 region has 12 residues.

This clone has just one count. The DNA for the CDR3 is TGTGCCAGCAGTTACGGAACAGATGAAGCTTTCTTT. This codes for CASSYGTDEAFF. The chain has TRBV6-5 and TRBJ1-1; D gene unclear. The CDR3 consists of 12 residues. Trimming removed 2 bases from V and 7 bases from J, with 8 bases in between. The germline gives CDR1 MNHEY, CDR2 SVGAGI.

V is TRBV7-9 and J is TRBJ2-3; 12 nucleotides agree with TRBD2. The CDR3 covers 17 residues. Germline lookup yields CDR1 SEHNR and CDR2 FQNEAQ (reference sequence). V was pared by 1 base and J by 2 bases, with 4 bases of the junction left unmatched. CDR3 nucleotides: TGTGCCAGCAGCTTAGGGACTAGCGGGGCTATCACAGATACGCAGTATTTT. Amino acids: CASSLGTSGAITDTQYF.

V gene TRBV6-7 combines with J gene TRBJ1-4; TRBD1 matches at 9 bases. TRBV6-7 counts as an open reading frame of uncertain function. There are 20 residues in the CDR3. After removal of 2 bases from V and 7 bases from J, the junction contained 20 bases not matched to a gene. This CDR3 is CASSYPPRDRDVSGVEKLFF. The CDR3 nucleotides read TGTGCCAGCAGTTACCCACCCCGGGACAGGGACGTGTCGGGGGTTGAAAAACTGTTTTTT.

This rearrangement joins TRBV5-1 to TRBJ1-5, with a possible D match to TRBD1 (5 bases). Germline V gene sequence: CDR1 SGHRS, CDR2 YFSETQ. This CDR3 contains 13 residues. Trimming left V 0 bases short and J 7 bases short, with 8 bases between. The DNA for the CDR3 is TGCGCCAGCAGCTTGGGAAGGGACCAGCCCCAGCATTTT. This gives the protein CASSLGRDQPQHF.

This clone was detected a few times. The rearrangement links TRBV19 to TRBJ1-1, with a tentative D call TRBD1 (5 bases). The V gene's germline CDR1 is LNHDA and CDR2 SQIVND (reference sequence). The CDR3 runs to 14 residues. Trimming pared 7 bases from V and 4 bases from J, leaving 16 bases between. CDR3 amino acids: CASTMEGRVTEAFF. CDR3 nucleotides: TGTGCCAGTACCATGGAGGGGAGAGTCACTGAAGCTTTCTTT.

This sequence joins TRBV27 and TRBJ1-1; maybe TRBD1 (5 bases). The V end was cut by 0 bases, the J end by 0 bases, with 17 bases between. The germline CDR1 and CDR2 sequences are MNHEY and SMNVEV (reference sequence). There are 18 residues in the CDR3. CDR3 region: CASSLSRPGLSLNTEAFF. The CDR3 bases are TGTGCCAGCAGTTTATCTAGGCCGGGACTCAGCTTGAACACTGAAGCTTTCTTT.

The chain employs TRBV11-2 and TRBJ2-6; a possible D gene is TRBD1 (6 bases). The germline V gene encodes CDR1 SGHAT and CDR2 FQNNGV. This CDR3 has 17 residues. V was clipped by 5 bases and J by 2 bases, with 16 bases between them. The CDR3 sequence is CASSPQGWNAGANVLTF. CDR3 nucleotides: TGTGCCAGCAGCCCACAGGGTTGGAACGCTGGGGCCAACGTCCTGACTTTC.

The V call is TRBV2, the J call TRBJ2-5; 7 nucleotides match TRBD1. The CDR3 contains 13 residues. J lost 2 bases, V lost 10 bases, and 7 bases had no gene match. Per the germline V gene, CDR1 is SNHLY and CDR2 is FYNNEI. Here the CDR3 reads CATRDRVQETQYF. CDR3 nucleotides: TGTGCCACCCGAGACAGGGTGCAAGAGACCCAGTACTTC.

The chain has TRBV5-1 and TRBJ1-1; 9 nucleotides align to TRBD1. Germline V gene data show CDR1 as SGHRS and CDR2 as YFSETQ. The CDR3 has 15 amino acids. Losses at the gene ends were 4 bases for V and 4 bases for J; bases not matched to a gene: 8. Written as DNA, the CDR3 is TGCGCCAGCAGCGCGGGGACAGGGAGGCCCACTGAAGCTTTCTTT. It is translated as CASSAGTGRPTEAFF.

This clone was recorded once. The chain recombines TRBV27 with TRBJ1-6; D gene ambiguous. Trimming took off 6 bases at V and 9 bases at J, with 18 bases between the two ends. The CDR3 is 15 residues long. CDR1 and CDR2 (germline): MNHEY, SMNVEV (reference sequence). The DNA of the CDR3 is TGTGCCAGCAGGGGTAATGGTCTCAAAGGTTCACCCCTCCACTTT. It specifies CASRGNGLKGSPLHF.

The V and J genes are TRBV19 and TRBJ1-4; D is unresolved. The V end was cut by 6 bases, the J end by 4 bases, with 3 bases between. Per the germline V gene, CDR1 is LNHDA and CDR2 is SQIVND (reference sequence). The length of the CDR3 is 11 residues. CDR3: CASRGNEKLFF. DNA for the CDR3: TGTGCCAGTAGGGGTAATGAAAAACTGTTTTTT.

The chain has TRBV3-1 (or the pseudogene TRBV3-2) and TRBJ1-5; 8 bases agree with TRBD1. Trimming removed 0 bases from V and 0 bases from J; junction bases left unmatched: 13. CDR3 size: 20 residues. Germline V gene lookup returns CDR1 LGHDT and CDR2 YNNKEL (reference sequence). CDR3 sequence (DNA): TGTGCCAGCAGCCAAGATACCGGGACAGGAACACCCTATAGCAATCAGCCCCAGCATTTT. Encoded protein: CASSQDTGTGTPYSNQPQHF.

DNA of the CDR3: TGTTCGGCCAGGGGTTACAATCAGCCCCAGCATTTT. This codes for CSARGYNQPQHF. The chain carries TRBV28 and TRBJ1-5; a possible D gene is TRBD1 (6 bases). The CDR3 consists of 12 residues. CDR1 MDHEN and CDR2 SYDVKM come from the germline V gene.

The V gene is TRBV28, the J gene TRBJ1-6, with D possibly matching TRBD1 (5 bases). Germline V lookup: CDR1 MDHEN, CDR2 SYDVKM. The ends were cut back, 4 bases at V and 7 bases at J, with 17 bases in the middle. The CDR3 length is 16 residues. The CDR3 DNA follows: TGTGCCAGCAGTTCCCGGGGGACGGGGGGGAATTCACCCCTCCACTTT. This translates into CASSSRGTGGNSPLHF.

The chain employs TRBV9 and TRBJ2-3, with 7 bases lining up with TRBD2. The CDR3 is made up of 14 amino acids. V lost 2 bases to trimming and J lost 5 bases; unmatched junction nucleotides: 5. Germline V gene data show CDR1 as SGDLS and CDR2 as YYNGEE. CDR3 in DNA: TGTGCCAGCAGCGTCGGGGGGACTTTAGATACGCAGTATTTT. Its translation: CASSVGGTLDTQYF.

DNA for the CDR3: TGTGCCAGCAGCCAAGTGAGGGAGGGGGAGCAGTTCTTC. This encodes CASSQVREGEQFF. The chain joins TRBV14 to TRBJ2-1, with 7 bases matching TRBD2. This CDR3 spans 13 amino acids. With V trimmed by 1 base and J by 10 bases, 4 bases remained unmatched. CDR1 is SGHDN and CDR2 is FVKESK in the germline V gene.

CDR3 protein: CASSELEGYTEAFF. The CDR3 DNA reads TGTGCCAGCAGTGAACTTGAGGGGTACACTGAAGCTTTCTTT. The V and J genes are TRBV6-1 and TRBJ1-1, with a weak D call TRBD1 (5 bases). Between the trimmed V and J ends, which lost 2 bases and 3 bases, there was a span of 10 bases. Germline-derived CDR1 and CDR2 are MNHNS and SASEGT. CDR3 length: 14 amino acids.

In DNA form, the CDR3 reads TGTGCCAGTAGTATCGTGGGCAGGGCCGGGGAGCTGTTTTTT. Translation: CASSIVGRAGELFF. The V gene is TRBV19, the J gene TRBJ2-2, with D perhaps matching TRBD1 (5 bases). The germline gives CDR1 LNHDA, CDR2 SQIVND (reference sequence). Trimming took off 3 bases at V and 6 bases at J, with 11 bases between the two ends. The CDR3 runs to 14 residues.

On this clone itself: At one of its ends the junction is not consistent with the germline gene, which may arise from a read error. The chain recombines TRBV6-6 with TRBJ1-4; D is perhaps TRBD1 (5 bases). The V gene's germline CDR1 is MNHNY and CDR2 SVGAGI (reference sequence). The CDR3 has 16 amino acids. CDR3 region: CASSPSLSGTIEKLFF. CDR3 coding DNA: TGTGCCAGCAGTCCGTCTCTAAGCGGGACTATTGAAAAACTGTTTTTT.

As DNA, the CDR3 is TGTGCCACCGGGGGGACGGCCCGCTACGAGCAGTACTTC. As protein: CATGGTARYEQYF. The rearrangement links TRBV10-3 to TRBJ2-7; 7 bases fit TRBD2. The germline V gene encodes CDR1 ENHRY and CDR2 SYGVKD. This CDR3 spans 13 amino acids. The ends lost 10 bases at V and 3 bases at J; junction bases unmatched: 9.

CDR3 sequence reads: CASSLDSDNSPLHF. CDR3 DNA: TGTGCCAGCAGCTTGGACTCAGATAATTCACCCCTCCACTTT. V usage is TRBV5-4 and J usage is TRBJ1-6; D not resolved. This CDR3 comprises 14 residues. Between the trimmed V and J ends, which lost 0 bases and 5 bases, there was a span of 6 bases. The germline gives CDR1 SGHNT, CDR2 YYREEE (reference sequence).

CDR3 DNA: TGTGCCAGCAGTACCGGGACAGGGGGTACCGGGGAGCTGTTTTTT. This gives the protein CASSTGTGGTGELFF. The chain combines TRBV6-2 or TRBV6-3 with TRBJ2-2; 11 bases match TRBD1. The germline CDR1 and CDR2 sequences are MNHEY and SVGEGT. The V and J ends lost 5 bases and 5 bases, in that order; junction bases with no gene match: 4. CDR3 length: 15 amino acids.

The chain couples TRBV11-2 to TRBJ2-7; D is perhaps TRBD2 (6 bases). Germline CDR1 is SGHAT and CDR2 is FQNNGV. This CDR3 is built from 15 residues. Trimming took off 4 bases at V and 3 bases at J, with 16 bases between the two ends. CDR3 region: CASSSPGTGVYEQYF. CDR3 nucleotide sequence: TGTGCCAGCAGCTCACCCGGGACGGGGGTCTACGAGCAGTACTTC.